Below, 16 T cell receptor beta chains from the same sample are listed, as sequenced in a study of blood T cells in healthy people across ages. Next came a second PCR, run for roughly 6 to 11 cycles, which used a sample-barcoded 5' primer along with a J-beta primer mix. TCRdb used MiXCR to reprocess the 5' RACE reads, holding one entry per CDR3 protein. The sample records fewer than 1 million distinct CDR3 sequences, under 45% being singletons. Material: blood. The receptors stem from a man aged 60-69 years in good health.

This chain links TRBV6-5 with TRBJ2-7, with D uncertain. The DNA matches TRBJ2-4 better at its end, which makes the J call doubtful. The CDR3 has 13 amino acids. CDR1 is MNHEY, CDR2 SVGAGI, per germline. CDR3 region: CASREQAKNIQYF. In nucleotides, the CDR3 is TGTGCCAGCAGGGAGCAAGCCAAAAACATTCAGTACTTC.

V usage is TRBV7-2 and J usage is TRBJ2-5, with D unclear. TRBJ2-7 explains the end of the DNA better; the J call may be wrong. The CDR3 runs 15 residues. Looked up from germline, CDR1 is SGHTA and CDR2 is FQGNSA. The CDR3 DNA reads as TGTGCCAGCACTAAGACGGTCAGCCTTTCCTACGAGCAGTACTTC. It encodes CASTKTVSLSYEQYF.

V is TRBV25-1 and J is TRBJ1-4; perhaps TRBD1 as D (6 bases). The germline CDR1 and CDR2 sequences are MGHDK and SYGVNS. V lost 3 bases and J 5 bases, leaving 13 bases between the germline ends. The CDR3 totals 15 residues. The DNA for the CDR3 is TGTGCCAGCAGTGATTTTAGGGGGGGAAATGAAAAACTGTTTTTT. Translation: CASSDFRGGNEKLFF.

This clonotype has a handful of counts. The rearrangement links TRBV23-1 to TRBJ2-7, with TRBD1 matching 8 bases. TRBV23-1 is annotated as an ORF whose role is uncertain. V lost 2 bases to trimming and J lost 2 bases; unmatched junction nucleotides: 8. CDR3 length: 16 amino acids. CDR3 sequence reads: CASSQAGGGLPYEQYF. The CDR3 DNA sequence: TGCGCCAGCAGTCAAGCAGGGGGCGGGCTTCCCTACGAGCAGTACTTC.

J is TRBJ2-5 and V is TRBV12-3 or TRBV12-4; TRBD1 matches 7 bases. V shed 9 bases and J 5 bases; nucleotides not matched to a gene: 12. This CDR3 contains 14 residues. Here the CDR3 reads CASVQGGLAETQYF. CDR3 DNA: TGTGCCAGTGTTCAAGGGGGCTTGGCGGAGACCCAGTACTTC.

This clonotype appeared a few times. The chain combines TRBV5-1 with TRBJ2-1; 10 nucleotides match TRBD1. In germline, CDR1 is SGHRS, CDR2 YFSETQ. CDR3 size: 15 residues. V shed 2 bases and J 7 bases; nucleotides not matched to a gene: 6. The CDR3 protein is CASSLGTGVGNEQFF. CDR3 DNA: TGCGCCAGCAGCTTAGGGACAGGGGTCGGTAATGAGCAGTTCTTC.

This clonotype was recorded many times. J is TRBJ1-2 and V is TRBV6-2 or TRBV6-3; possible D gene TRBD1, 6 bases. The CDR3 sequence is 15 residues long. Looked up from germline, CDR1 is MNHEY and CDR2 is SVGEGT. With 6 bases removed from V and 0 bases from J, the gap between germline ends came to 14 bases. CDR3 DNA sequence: TGTGCCAGCAGCACCACGACAGGAGCTAACTATGGCTACACCTTC. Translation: CASSTTTGANYGYTF.

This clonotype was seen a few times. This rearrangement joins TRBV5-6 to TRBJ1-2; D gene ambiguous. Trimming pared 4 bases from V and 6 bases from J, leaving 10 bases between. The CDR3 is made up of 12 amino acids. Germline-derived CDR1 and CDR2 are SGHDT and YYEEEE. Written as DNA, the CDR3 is TGTGCCAGCAGCGATCGGCCCAATGGCTACACCTTC. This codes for CASSDRPNGYTF. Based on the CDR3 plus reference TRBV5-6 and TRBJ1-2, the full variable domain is DAGVTQSPTHLIKTRGQQVTLRCSPKSGHDTVSWYQQALGQGPQFIFQYYEEEERQRGNFPDRFSGHQFPNYSSELNVNALLLGDSALYLCASSDRPNGYTFGSGTRLTVV.

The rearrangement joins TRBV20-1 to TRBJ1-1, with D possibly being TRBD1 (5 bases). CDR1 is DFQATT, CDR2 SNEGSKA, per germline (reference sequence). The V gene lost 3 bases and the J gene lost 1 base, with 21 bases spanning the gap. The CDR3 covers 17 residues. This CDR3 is CSARIWRDRVKNTEAFF. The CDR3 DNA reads TGCAGTGCTAGGATCTGGCGGGACCGGGTTAAGAACACTGAAGCTTTCTTT.

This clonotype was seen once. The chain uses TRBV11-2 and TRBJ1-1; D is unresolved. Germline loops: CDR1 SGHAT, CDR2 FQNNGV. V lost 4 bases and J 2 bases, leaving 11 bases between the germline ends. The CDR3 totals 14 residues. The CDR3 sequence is CASSWEGGNTEAFF. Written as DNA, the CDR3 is TGTGCCAGCAGCTGGGAGGGTGGCAACACTGAAGCTTTCTTT.

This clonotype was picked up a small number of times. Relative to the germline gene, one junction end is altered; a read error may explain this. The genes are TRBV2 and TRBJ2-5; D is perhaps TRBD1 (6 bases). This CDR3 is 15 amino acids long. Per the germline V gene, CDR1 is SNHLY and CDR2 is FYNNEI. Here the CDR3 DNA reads TGTGCCAGCAAAGTCCTCCAGGGGAACCAAGAGACCCAGTACTTT. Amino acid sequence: CASKVLQGNQETQYF. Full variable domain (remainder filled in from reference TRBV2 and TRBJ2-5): EPEVTQTPSHQVTQMGQEVILRCVPISNHLYFYWYRQILGQKVEFLVSFYNNEISEKSEIFDDQFSVERPDGSNFTLKIRSTKLEDSAMYFCASKVLQGNQETQYFGPGTRLLVL.

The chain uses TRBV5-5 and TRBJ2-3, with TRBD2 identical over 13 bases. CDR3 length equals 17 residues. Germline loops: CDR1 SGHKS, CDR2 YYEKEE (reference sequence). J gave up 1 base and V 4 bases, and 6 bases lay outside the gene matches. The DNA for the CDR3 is TGTGCCAGCAGCCGCGAGGGGACTAGCGGGGGCACAGATACGCAGTATTTT. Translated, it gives CASSREGTSGGTDTQYF.

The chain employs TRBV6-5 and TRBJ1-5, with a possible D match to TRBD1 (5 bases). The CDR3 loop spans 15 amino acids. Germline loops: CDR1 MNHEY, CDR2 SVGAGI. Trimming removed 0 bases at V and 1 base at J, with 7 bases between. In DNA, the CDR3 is TGTGCCAGCAGTTACTCGCAGGGAAGCAATCAGCCCCAGCATTTT. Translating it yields CASSYSQGSNQPQHF.

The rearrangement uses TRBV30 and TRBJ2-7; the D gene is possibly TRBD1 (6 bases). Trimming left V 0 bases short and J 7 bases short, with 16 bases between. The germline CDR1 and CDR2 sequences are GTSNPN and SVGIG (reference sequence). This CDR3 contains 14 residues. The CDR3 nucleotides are TGTGCCTGGAGTGTTGGGCAGGGACACAATGAGCAGTACTTC. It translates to CAWSVGQGHNEQYF.

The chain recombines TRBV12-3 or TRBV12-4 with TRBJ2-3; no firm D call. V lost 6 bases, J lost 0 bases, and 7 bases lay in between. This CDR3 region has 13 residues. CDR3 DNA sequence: TGTGCCAGCAGCTGTCTAAGCACAGATACGCAGTATTTT. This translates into CASSCLSTDTQYF.

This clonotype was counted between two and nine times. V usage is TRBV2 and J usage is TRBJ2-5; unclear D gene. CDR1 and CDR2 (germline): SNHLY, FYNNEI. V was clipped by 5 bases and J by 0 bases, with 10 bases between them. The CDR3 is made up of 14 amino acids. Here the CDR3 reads CASSTRRDQETQYF. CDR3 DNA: TGTGCCAGCAGTACCCGACGGGACCAAGAGACCCAGTACTTC.